The present TCR beta chain was sequenced within a study of cytomegalovirus exposure and HLA in healthy donors. General study results and limits: Researchers reported in a later analysis that a missense DCLRE1C variant was tied to TCR beta V- and J-gene trimming.

Concerning this clone itself: Its target is unknown.

The study ran its PCR with 60 Vbeta and 13 Jbeta primers. TCRdb's copy holds only in-frame clones and misses some; the assay was immunoSEQ multiplex PCR. The sample lists around 180,000 clones, more than 85% seen once, with approximately 0.23% in the top ten. The receptor's source is a girl under three years old in good health and CMV-seronegative. Sequencing input: PBMCs.

CDR3: CASSYDSGGPGELFF. The DNA for the CDR3 is TGTGCCAGCAGTTACGATTCGGGAGGGCCCGGGGAGCTGTTTTTT. J is TRBJ2-2 and V is TRBV6-5; 8 bases are a match to TRBD2. The junction had 5 bases not matched to a gene; V was cut back by 2 bases and J by 6 bases. The length of the CDR3 is 15 residues. CDR1 MNHEY and CDR2 SVGAGI come from the germline V gene.